The source of this TCR beta chain is a study of identical twins. MiXCR was run by TCRdb on the 5' RACE reads, yielding one entry per CDR3 protein. Of about 700,000 distinct CDR3 sequences listed, over 8.5% were seen once; the top ten hold 0.85% to 1%. Note on this clonotype: Its target is unknown.

Study observations and caveats: An excess of low generation probability was shown by twin-shared out-of-frame alpha sequences. For cord blood, abundant beta clonotypes had fewer insertions, unlike memory repertoires, which showed none.

V lost 3 bases to trimming and J lost 12 bases; unmatched junction nucleotides: 5. The CDR3 sequence is 15 residues long. CDR1 is LGHNA, CDR2 YSLEER, per germline. The same data also contributed to another study, on yellow fever vaccine responses in identical twins. Turning to that study: Twins' vaccine T cell response reportedly gave the appearance of partial convergence and partial personalization.

Sequencing was carried out using PBMCs. The TCR sequence derives from a young woman in good health. The V call is TRBV4-3, the J call TRBJ2-1; 16 bases line up with TRBD2. DNA of the CDR3: TGCGCCAGCAGCCACAGAGGGACTAGCGGGAGGGGGCAGTTCTTC. Its protein product is CASSHRGTSGRGQFF.